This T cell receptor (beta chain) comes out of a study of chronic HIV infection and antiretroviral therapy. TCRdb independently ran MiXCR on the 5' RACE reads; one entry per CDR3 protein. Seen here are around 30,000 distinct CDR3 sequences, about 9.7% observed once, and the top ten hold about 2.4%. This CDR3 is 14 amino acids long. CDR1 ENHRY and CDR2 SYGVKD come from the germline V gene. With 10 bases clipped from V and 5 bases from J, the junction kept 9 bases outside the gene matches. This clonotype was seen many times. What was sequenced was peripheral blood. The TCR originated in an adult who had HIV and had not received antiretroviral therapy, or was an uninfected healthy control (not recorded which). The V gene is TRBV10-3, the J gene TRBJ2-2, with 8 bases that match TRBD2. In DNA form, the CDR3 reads TGTGCCAGCGTAGCGGGGTTGGAGACCGGGGAGCTGTTTTTT. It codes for CASVAGLETGELFF.